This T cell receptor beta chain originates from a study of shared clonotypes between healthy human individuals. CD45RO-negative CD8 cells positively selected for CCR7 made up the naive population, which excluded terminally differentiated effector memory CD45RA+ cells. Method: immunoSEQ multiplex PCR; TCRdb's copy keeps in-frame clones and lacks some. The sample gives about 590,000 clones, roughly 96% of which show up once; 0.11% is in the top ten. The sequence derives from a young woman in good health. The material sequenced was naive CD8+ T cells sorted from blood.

CDR3 protein: CASEPTLGDTEAFF. In DNA form, the CDR3 reads TGTGCCAGCGAACCTACGCTGGGGGACACTGAAGCTTTCTTT. This chain links TRBV7-9 with TRBJ1-1; possibly TRBD1 for D (5 bases). CDR3 length: 14 amino acids. The V gene's germline CDR1 is SEHNR and CDR2 FQNEAQ (reference sequence). The V end was cut by 8 bases, the J end by 3 bases, with 16 bases between.